Detailed here is one TCR beta chain. What it binds is not known. This record comes from a study of cytomegalovirus exposure and HLA in healthy donors. Whole-study findings and limits: Association of a missense DCLRE1C variant with TCR beta V- and J-gene trimming was reported in a later analysis. Despite most TCR sequences being rare, some public TCRs occurred in many donors. A highly shared variant cluster was judged a likely technical artifact.

Primers for the PCR totalled 60 Vbeta and 13 Jbeta. Here immunoSEQ multiplex PCR was the method, and the copy in TCRdb shows in-frame clones only, minus some. The sample yields 180,000 or so clones, roughly 85% seen once. The CDR3 contains 14 residues. The ends lost 5 bases at V and 7 bases at J; junction bases unmatched: 5. The germline V gene encodes CDR1 SGHNT and CDR2 YENEEA. This chain links TRBV11-3 with TRBJ2-2, with 9 positions matching TRBD2. The specimen was PBMCs. This clonotype originated in a man aged 40-55 years in good health and CMV-seropositive. CDR3 nucleotide sequence: TGTGCCAGCAGCGGCTCGACTAGCGGCGGGGAGCTGTTTTTT. Amino acids: CASSGSTSGGELFF.